Listed below are T cell receptor beta chains from one sample, sequenced in a study of cytomegalovirus exposure and HLA in healthy donors. Some clones are missing from TCRdb's copy, which holds only in-frame ones; the method was immunoSEQ multiplex PCR. The table lists 200,000 or so clones, around 79% of them singletons. The specimen was PBMCs. These receptors all come from a man aged 18 to 30 in good health and CMV-seronegative. Both conserved end residues are trimmed from each CDR3.

CDR3aa: ASSLGYRGAAGTQY
v_gene: TRBV7-2
j_gene: TRBJ2-5

CDR3aa: ASSQGLLEAF
v_gene: TRBV28
j_gene: TRBJ1-1

CDR3aa: ASSVASGYTDTQY
v_gene: TRBV9
j_gene: TRBJ2-3

CDR3aa: ASSHHSTSGYTDTQY
v_gene: TRBV4-3
j_gene: TRBJ2-3

CDR3aa: ASRGQGNGYT
v_gene: TRBV6-6
j_gene: TRBJ1-2

CDR3aa: ASSESAGGDYGYT
v_gene: TRBV6-1
j_gene: TRBJ1-2

CDR3aa: ASSYLAGRNEQF
v_gene: TRBV6-5
j_gene: TRBJ2-1

CDR3aa: ASSLGTGSGELF
v_gene: TRBV11-2
j_gene: TRBJ2-2

CDR3aa: ASSSWTSGVTDTQY
v_gene: TRBV7-9
j_gene: TRBJ2-3

CDR3aa: ASSLTANTEAF
v_gene: TRBV5-6
j_gene: TRBJ1-1

CDR3aa: ASSLGQGTDYGYT
v_gene: TRBV7-9
j_gene: TRBJ1-2

CDR3aa: ASSLYINYEQY
v_gene: TRBV11-2
j_gene: TRBJ2-7

CDR3aa: ASSLLPIGLAGGKWGSTDTQY
v_gene: TRBV27
j_gene: TRBJ2-3

CDR3aa: ASREPGTSGPYEQY
v_gene: TRBV5-5
j_gene: TRBJ2-7

CDR3aa: ASSQDQRAVGNTGELF
v_gene: TRBV14
j_gene: TRBJ2-2

CDR3aa: ASSRGLKMNQPQH
v_gene: TRBV19
j_gene: TRBJ1-5